Each of the 10 T cell receptor beta chains below was sequenced from the same sample in a study of cytomegalovirus exposure and HLA in healthy donors. 60 Vbeta and 13 Jbeta primers were used in PCR. Clones were read by immunoSEQ multiplex PCR, and TCRdb kept only the in-frame ones, dropping some. In the table there are about 130,000 clones, more than 70% of which are singletons. Sequencing was performed on PBMCs. These receptors were obtained from a man aged 30-40 years in good health and CMV-seronegative.

The gene calls are TRBV5-4 and TRBJ2-5, with TRBD2 identical over 9 bases. In germline, CDR1 is SGHNT, CDR2 YYREEE (reference sequence). This CDR3 spans 14 amino acids. Unmatched junction bases numbered 8, after V lost 3 bases and J lost 8 bases. The CDR3 bases are TGTGCCAGCAGCTATAGCGGGGGTGATGGCACCCAGTACTTC. Encoded protein: CASSYSGGDGTQYF.

This chain uses TRBV7-8 with TRBJ2-2; D possibly corresponds to TRBD1 (5 bases). Germline V CDR1 and CDR2: SGHVS, FQNEAQ. V lost 2 bases to trimming and J lost 6 bases, with 10 bases between them. The CDR3 has 14 residues. CDR3 protein: CASSLTLTAGELFF. The CDR3 region has the DNA TGTGCCAGCAGCTTAACCCTGACAGCCGGGGAGCTGTTTTTT.

This sequence joins TRBV5-4 and TRBJ2-2, with 13 bases matching TRBD2. From germline, CDR1 is SGHNT and CDR2 YYREEE (reference sequence). The CDR3 consists of 16 residues. V shed 4 bases, J shed 7 bases, and the junction held 7 bases outside the gene matches. The CDR3 loop reads CASSPGLAGLGGELFF. CDR3 in DNA: TGTGCCAGCAGCCCGGGACTAGCGGGGCTTGGCGGGGAGCTGTTTTTT.

This clone appeared a few times. The chain couples TRBV5-6 to TRBJ1-2; 8 nucleotides align to TRBD1. The CDR3 is made up of 15 amino acids. Germline V CDR1 and CDR2: SGHDT, YYEEEE. The junction had 3 bases not matched to a gene; V was cut back by 0 bases and J by 2 bases. CDR3 DNA: TGTGCCAGCAGCTTGGGGACAGGGTGGAACTATGGCTACACCTTC. Encoded protein: CASSLGTGWNYGYTF.

The chain joins TRBV27 to TRBJ2-3; D is perhaps TRBD1 (6 bases). CDR1 is MNHEY and CDR2 is SMNVEV in the germline V gene (reference sequence). Trimming pared 7 bases from V and 6 bases from J, leaving 14 bases between. The CDR3 is made up of 13 amino acids. The CDR3 DNA follows: TGTGCCAGCACCACTGGGGGCTGGGATACGCAGTATTTT. Its protein is CASTTGGWDTQYF.

This chain uses TRBV6-1 with TRBJ2-7, with D possibly TRBD1 on 6 matching bases. The CDR3 consists of 14 residues. V lost 8 bases and J 6 bases, leaving 20 bases between the germline ends. CDR1 is MNHNS and CDR2 is SASEGT in the germline V gene. The CDR3 DNA sequence: TGTGCCAGCGGTACTCTCTCTCAACAGGGCGAGCAGTACTTC. The encoded protein is CASGTLSQQGEQYF.

V and J are TRBV30 and TRBJ2-7; 9 bases are a match to TRBD1. The CDR3 runs 13 residues. CDR1 is GTSNPN and CDR2 is SVGIG in the germline V gene (reference sequence). With V trimmed by 5 bases and J by 5 bases, 7 bases remained unmatched. The CDR3 region is CAWFGQGSHEQYF. CDR3 nucleotides: TGTGCCTGGTTCGGACAGGGGTCCCACGAGCAGTACTTC.

The V and J genes are TRBV10-1 and TRBJ2-5, with 7 bases fitting TRBD1. CDR3 length equals 14 residues. Unmatched junction bases numbered 5, after V lost 2 bases and J lost 5 bases. Germline V lookup: CDR1 WNHNN, CDR2 SYGVQD (reference sequence). CDR3: CASSETGQAETQYF. The CDR3 DNA sequence: TGCGCCAGCAGTGAGACAGGACAGGCGGAGACCCAGTACTTC.

The chain links TRBV6-5 to TRBJ2-7, with a tentative D call TRBD1 (6 bases). The V end lost 10 bases, the J end lost 5 bases, and 18 bases lay between the germline ends. CDR1 and CDR2 from the germline V gene are MNHEY and SVGAGI. The length of the CDR3 is 13 residues. CDR3 loop: CATPAGADNEQYF. CDR3 nucleotides: TGTGCCACCCCGGCAGGGGCTGATAACGAGCAGTACTTC.

The chain carries TRBV6-1 and TRBJ2-3; 8 positions agree with TRBD1. The germline V gene has CDR1 MNHNS and CDR2 SASEGT. The CDR3 consists of 15 residues. With V trimmed by 8 bases and J by 1 base, 8 bases remained unmatched. The CDR3 loop reads CASGTLGQGTDTQYF. CDR3 nucleotides: TGTGCCAGCGGGACCCTGGGACAGGGCACAGATACGCAGTATTTT.